The next 15 T cell receptor beta chains were all read from a single sample in a study of T cells in Graves' hyperthyroidism and ophthalmopathy. RNA transcripts yielded amplified TCR beta CDR3 regions. The HTBI primer set was used in a first-round RT-PCR of the TCR CDR3. TCRdb reanalysed the multiplex PCR reads using MiXCR and keeps one entry per CDR3 protein. The top ten hold approximately 31% of the sample, which has about 320,000 distinct CDR3 sequences, 15% to 20% seen once. Material: blood. Receptors originate from a man aged 25-45 years with Graves' hyperthyroidism.

The rearrangement links TRBV4-1 to TRBJ2-1; D possibly uses TRBD1 or TRBD2 (5 bases each). CDR1 is MGHRA and CDR2 is YSYEKL in the germline V gene. V shed 5 bases and J shed 9 bases, with 20 bases lying between them. The CDR3 covers 15 residues. The CDR3 is CASSSGPGARGEQFF. CDR3 DNA: TGCGCCAGCAGCTCAGGGCCCGGGGCCCGGGGTGAGCAGTTCTTC.

Details on this clonotype: One base away lies a much larger clone, so this may be a sequencing read error. The V and J genes are TRBV28 and TRBJ2-1; the D is unclear. This CDR3 region has 15 residues. The V end lost 5 bases, the J end lost 2 bases, and 13 bases lay between the germline ends. Germline CDR1 and CDR2: MDHEN and SYDVKM. CDR3 sequence: CASSVHLAPYNEQFF. The DNA for the CDR3 is TGTGCCAGCAGTGTCCACCTGGCCCCCTACAATGAGCAGTTCTTC.

Concerning this clonotype: Given a much more abundant clone one base away, this may be a read error. This sequence joins TRBV6-2 or TRBV6-3 and TRBJ2-7, with 9 positions matching TRBD2. CDR3 length equals 17 residues. CDR1 and CDR2 from the germline V gene are MNHEY and SVGEGT. The trim removed 4 bases at V and 0 bases at J, leaving 10 bases unmatched. DNA for the CDR3: TGTGCCAGCAGTTTCGGACTAGCGAACCCTAGCTCCTACGAGCAGTACTTC. This sequence encodes CASSFGLANPSSYEQYF.

This clonotype was detected ten times or more. The chain carries TRBV11-2 and TRBJ1-1; maybe TRBD1 (5 bases). V was clipped by 4 bases and J by 7 bases, with 10 bases between them. The germline CDR1 and CDR2 sequences are SGHAT and FQNNGV. The length of the CDR3 is 12 residues. The chain's CDR3 is CASSSLTDEAFF. DNA for the CDR3: TGTGCCAGCAGCTCCCTGACAGATGAAGCTTTCTTT.

This clonotype was found many times. CDR3 nucleotides: TGTGCCAGCAGCTTAGTACAGGGGGGAAACACTGAAGCTTTCTTT. Translating it yields CASSLVQGGNTEAFF. The rearrangement uses TRBV11-2 and TRBJ1-1, with TRBD1 identical over 8 bases. J lost 2 bases, V lost 1 base, and 3 bases had no gene match. Germline values: CDR1 SGHAT, CDR2 FQNNGV. The CDR3 is made up of 15 amino acids.

The chain uses TRBV5-1 and TRBJ1-4, with D uncertain. Germline CDR1 and CDR2: SGHRS and YFSETQ. This CDR3 has 17 residues. V gave up 5 bases and J gave up 3 bases, with 20 bases separating them. CDR3 nucleotide sequence: TGCGCCAGCAGGTCGGCGTCGTTAGTAGGAGCTAATGAAAAACTGTTTTTT. Its translation is CASRSASLVGANEKLFF.

This clonotype has more than one count but fewer than ten. The chain combines TRBV20-1 with TRBJ2-7; TRBD1 aligns across 7 bases. CDR1 and CDR2 (germline): DFQATT, SNEGSKA (reference sequence). After removal of 3 bases from V and 4 bases from J, the junction contained 6 bases not matched to a gene. The CDR3 totals 13 residues. CDR3 protein: CSARGQGVYEQYF. CDR3 in DNA: TGCAGTGCTAGGGGGCAGGGGGTGTACGAGCAGTACTTC.

This clonotype was detected many times. V and J are TRBV2 and TRBJ1-2; 7 bases are shared with TRBD1. Germline CDR1 and CDR2: SNHLY and FYNNEI. J was trimmed by 4 bases and V by 3 bases; bases with no gene match: 11. CDR3 size: 16 residues. The CDR3 nucleotides are TGTGCCAGCAGTGAGGCCTCGACAGGGCACGGCTATGGCTACACCTTC. Its protein is CASSEASTGHGYGYTF.

The chain employs TRBV27 and TRBJ2-7; a possible D gene is TRBD1 (6 bases). The V and J ends lost 6 bases and 0 bases respectively, with 12 bases between them. CDR1 MNHEY and CDR2 SMNVEV come from the germline V gene (reference sequence). This CDR3 spans 14 amino acids. The CDR3 DNA sequence: TGTGCCAGCAGAGACGACAGGAGCTCCTACGAGCAGTACTTC. Translated, it gives CASRDDRSSYEQYF.

As to this clonotype: The CDR3 does not close with the conserved phenylalanine or tryptophan, likely indicating a read error. This chain joins TRBV7-3 and TRBJ2-1; D remains ambiguous. Trimming shortened V by 3 bases and J by 0 bases, and 9 bases separated the two germline ends. The CDR3 length is 15 residues. The germline CDR1 and CDR2 sequences are SGHTA and FQGTGA. CDR3 DNA sequence: TGTGCCAGCAGCTTGCTAGTAAGCTCCTACAATGAGCAGTTCCTC. Its translation: CASSLLVSSYNEQFL.

This clonotype was seen many times. The chain uses TRBV6-1 and TRBJ2-3, with 7 bases matching TRBD1. The CDR3 consists of 15 residues. Germline CDR1 and CDR2: MNHNS and SASEGT. V lost 7 bases and J lost 1; bases outside the gene matches: 8. As DNA, the CDR3 is TGTGCCAGCAACCCAAGAGGGACAGGCACAGATACGCAGTATTTT. It encodes CASNPRGTGTDTQYF.

The rearrangement links TRBV6-2 or TRBV6-3 to TRBJ2-7; D gene ambiguous. Per germline, CDR1 MNHEY and CDR2 SVGEGT. V dropped 6 bases and J dropped 3 bases, with 9 bases sitting between them. The CDR3 length is 12 residues. CDR3 coding DNA: TGTGCCAGCAGGTCACATCTCTACGAGCAGTACTTC. It specifies CASRSHLYEQYF.

This clonotype was counted only a few times. The chain recombines TRBV4-1 with TRBJ2-2; the match to TRBD2 covers 10 bases. Germline values: CDR1 MGHRA, CDR2 YSYEKL. V lost 6 bases, J lost 4 bases, and 8 bases stayed unmatched. This CDR3 is 16 amino acids long. The CDR3 DNA sequence: TGCGCCAGCAGTCCCCCACTAGCGGGAACCACCGGGGAGCTGTTTTTT. This codes for CASSPPLAGTTGELFF.

This chain uses TRBV27 with TRBJ1-4; maybe TRBD1 (6 bases). The V gene's germline CDR1 is MNHEY and CDR2 SMNVEV (reference sequence). Trimming removed 5 bases from V and 4 bases from J, with 11 bases in between. CDR3 length equals 14 residues. The CDR3 bases are TGTGCCAGCAGTCTGCAGGGGATTAATGAAAAACTGTTTTTT. Amino acid sequence: CASSLQGINEKLFF. The whole variable domain, filled in from reference TRBV27 and TRBJ1-4, reads EAQVTQNPRYLITVTGKKLTVTCSQNMNHEYMSWYRQDPGLGLRQIYYSMNVEVTDKGDVPEGYKVSRKEKRNFPLILESPSPNQTSLYFCASSLQGINEKLFFGSGTQLSVL.

This clonotype was detected many times. The rearrangement links TRBV12-3 or TRBV12-4 to TRBJ2-3; D is uncertain. V was trimmed by 4 bases and J by 3 bases, leaving 5 bases between them. This CDR3 contains 12 residues. For the CDR3, the DNA is TGTGCCAGCAGTTATCCAACAGATACGCAGTATTTT. Translating it yields CASSYPTDTQYF.